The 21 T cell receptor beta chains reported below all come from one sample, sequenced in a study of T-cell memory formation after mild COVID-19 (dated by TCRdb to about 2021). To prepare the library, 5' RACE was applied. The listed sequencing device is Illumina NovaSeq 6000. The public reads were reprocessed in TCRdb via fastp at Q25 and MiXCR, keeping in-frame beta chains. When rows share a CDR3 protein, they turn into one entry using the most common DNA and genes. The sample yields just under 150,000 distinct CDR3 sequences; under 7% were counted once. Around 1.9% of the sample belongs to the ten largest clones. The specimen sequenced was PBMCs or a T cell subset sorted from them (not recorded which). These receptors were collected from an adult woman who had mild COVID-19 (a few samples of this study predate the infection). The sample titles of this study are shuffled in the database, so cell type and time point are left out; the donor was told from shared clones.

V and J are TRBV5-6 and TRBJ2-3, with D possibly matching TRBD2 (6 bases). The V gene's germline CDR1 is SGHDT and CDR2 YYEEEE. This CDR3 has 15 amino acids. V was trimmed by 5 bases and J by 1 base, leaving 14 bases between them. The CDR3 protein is CASSLGLGGTDTQYF. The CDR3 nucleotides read TGTGCCAGCAGTCTGGGACTCGGGGGCACAGATACGCAGTATTTT.

The CDR3 DNA sequence: TGTGCCAGCAGTTTCGGTCGGGAAGGACGGGACTACGAGCAGTACTTC. It codes for CASSFGREGRDYEQYF. The rearrangement links TRBV12-3 or TRBV12-4 to TRBJ2-7; D possibly corresponds to TRBD2 (5 bases). This CDR3 comprises 16 residues. V was cut by 3 bases and J by 3 bases, with 18 bases left in between.

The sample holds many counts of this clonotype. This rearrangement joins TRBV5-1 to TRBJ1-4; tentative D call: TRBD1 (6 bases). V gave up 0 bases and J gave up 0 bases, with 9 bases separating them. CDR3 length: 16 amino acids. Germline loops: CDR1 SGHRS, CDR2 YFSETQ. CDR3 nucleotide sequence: TGCGCCAGCAGCTTGGCACAGGGCGCAACTAATGAAAAACTGTTTTTT. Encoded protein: CASSLAQGATNEKLFF.

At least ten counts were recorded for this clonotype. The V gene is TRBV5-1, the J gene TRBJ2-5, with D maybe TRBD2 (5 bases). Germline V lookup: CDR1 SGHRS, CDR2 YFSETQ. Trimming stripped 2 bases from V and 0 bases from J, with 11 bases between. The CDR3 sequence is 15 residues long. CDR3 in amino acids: CASSFGEWYQETQYF. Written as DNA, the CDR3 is TGCGCCAGCAGCTTCGGGGAATGGTACCAAGAGACCCAGTACTTC.

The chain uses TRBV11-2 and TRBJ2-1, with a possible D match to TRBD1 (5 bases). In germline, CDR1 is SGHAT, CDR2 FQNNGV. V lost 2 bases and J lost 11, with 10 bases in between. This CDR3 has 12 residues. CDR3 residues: CASSLSQGKQFF. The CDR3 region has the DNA TGTGCCAGCAGCTTATCTCAGGGAAAGCAGTTCTTC.

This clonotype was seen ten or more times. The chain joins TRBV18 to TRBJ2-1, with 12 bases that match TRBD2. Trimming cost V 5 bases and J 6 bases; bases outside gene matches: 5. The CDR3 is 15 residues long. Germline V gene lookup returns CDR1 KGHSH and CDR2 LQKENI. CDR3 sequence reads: CASSTGLAGGNEQFF. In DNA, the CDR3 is TGTGCCAGCTCAACGGGACTAGCGGGTGGCAATGAGCAGTTCTTC. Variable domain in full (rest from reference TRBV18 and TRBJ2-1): NAGVMQNPRHLVRRRGQEARLRCSPMKGHSHVYWYRQLPEEGLKFMVYLQKENIIDESGMPKERFSAEFPKEGPSILRIQQVVRGDSAAYFCASSTGLAGGNEQFFGPGTRLTVL.

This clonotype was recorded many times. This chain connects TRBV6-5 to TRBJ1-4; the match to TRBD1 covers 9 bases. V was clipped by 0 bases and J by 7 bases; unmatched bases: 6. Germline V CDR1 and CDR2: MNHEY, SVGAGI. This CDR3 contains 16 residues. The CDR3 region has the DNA TGTGCCAGCAGTTACTCTTACAGGGGGCTTAGTGAAAAACTGTTTTTT. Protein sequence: CASSYSYRGLSEKLFF.

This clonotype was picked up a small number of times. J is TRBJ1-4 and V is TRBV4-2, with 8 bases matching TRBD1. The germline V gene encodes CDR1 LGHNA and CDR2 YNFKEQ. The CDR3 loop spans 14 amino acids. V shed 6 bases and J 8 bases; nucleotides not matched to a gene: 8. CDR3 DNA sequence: TGTGCCAGCAGGCACAGGGGGAGTGCGGAAAAACTGTTTTTT. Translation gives CASRHRGSAEKLFF.

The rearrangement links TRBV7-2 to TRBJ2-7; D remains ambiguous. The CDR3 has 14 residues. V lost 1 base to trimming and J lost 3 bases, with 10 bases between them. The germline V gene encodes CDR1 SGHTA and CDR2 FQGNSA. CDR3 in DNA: TGTGCCAGCAGCTTAGGAGGCATAAACTACGAGCAGTACTTC. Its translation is CASSLGGINYEQYF.

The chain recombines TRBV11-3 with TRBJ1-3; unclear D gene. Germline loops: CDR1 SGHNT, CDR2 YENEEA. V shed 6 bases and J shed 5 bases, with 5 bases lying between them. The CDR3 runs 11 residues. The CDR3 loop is CASRLRNTIYF. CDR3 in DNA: TGTGCCAGCAGGTTAAGAAACACCATATATTTT.

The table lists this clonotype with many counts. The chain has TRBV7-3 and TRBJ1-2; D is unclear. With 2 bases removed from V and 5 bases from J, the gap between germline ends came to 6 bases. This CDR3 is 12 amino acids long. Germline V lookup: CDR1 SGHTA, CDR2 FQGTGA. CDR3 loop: CASSLVGYGYTF. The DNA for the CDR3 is TGTGCCAGCAGCTTAGTGGGGTATGGCTACACCTTC.

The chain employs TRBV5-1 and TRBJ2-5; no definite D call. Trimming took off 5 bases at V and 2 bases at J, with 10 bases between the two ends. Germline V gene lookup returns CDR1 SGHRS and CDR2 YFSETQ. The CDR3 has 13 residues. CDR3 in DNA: TGCGCCAGCAGACTCTACTCGCAAGAGACCCAGTACTTC. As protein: CASRLYSQETQYF.

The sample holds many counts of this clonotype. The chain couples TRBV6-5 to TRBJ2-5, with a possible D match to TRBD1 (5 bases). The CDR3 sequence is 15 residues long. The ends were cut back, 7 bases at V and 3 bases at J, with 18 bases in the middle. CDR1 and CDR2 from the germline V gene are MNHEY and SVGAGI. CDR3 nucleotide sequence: TGTGCCAGCATCAAAGGGGCAGGGCACAAAGAGACCCAGTACTTC. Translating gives CASIKGAGHKETQYF.

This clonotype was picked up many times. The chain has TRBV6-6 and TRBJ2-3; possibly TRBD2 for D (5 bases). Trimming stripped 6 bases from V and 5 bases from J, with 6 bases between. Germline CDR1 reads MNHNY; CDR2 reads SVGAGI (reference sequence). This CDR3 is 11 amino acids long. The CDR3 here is CASSRGDTQYF. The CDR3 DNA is TGTGCCAGCAGCCGGGGAGATACGCAGTATTTT.

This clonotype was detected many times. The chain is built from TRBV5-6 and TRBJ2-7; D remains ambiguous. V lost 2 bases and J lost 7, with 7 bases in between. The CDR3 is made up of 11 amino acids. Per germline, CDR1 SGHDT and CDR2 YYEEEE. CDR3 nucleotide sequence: TGTGCCAGCAGCTTTATTAATGAGCAGTACTTC. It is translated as CASSFINEQYF.

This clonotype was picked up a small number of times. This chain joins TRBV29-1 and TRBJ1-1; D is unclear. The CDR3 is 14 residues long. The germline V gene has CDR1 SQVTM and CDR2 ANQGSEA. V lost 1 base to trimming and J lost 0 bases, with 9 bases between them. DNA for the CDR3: TGCAGCGTTGAAGGCCGGAGGGTGAACACTGAAGCTTTCTTT. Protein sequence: CSVEGRRVNTEAFF.

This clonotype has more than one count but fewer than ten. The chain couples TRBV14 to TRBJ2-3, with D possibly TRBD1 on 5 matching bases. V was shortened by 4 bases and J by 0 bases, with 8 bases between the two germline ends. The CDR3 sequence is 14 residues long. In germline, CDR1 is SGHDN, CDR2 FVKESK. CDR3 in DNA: TGTGCCAGCAGCCGACAGCCCAGCACAGATACGCAGTATTTT. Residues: CASSRQPSTDTQYF.

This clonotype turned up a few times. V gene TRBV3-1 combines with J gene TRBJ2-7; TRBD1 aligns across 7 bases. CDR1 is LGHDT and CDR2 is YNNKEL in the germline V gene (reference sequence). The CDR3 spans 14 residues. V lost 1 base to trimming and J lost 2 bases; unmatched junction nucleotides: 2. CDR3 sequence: CASSQGGQPYEQYF. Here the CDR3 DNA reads TGTGCCAGCAGCCAAGGGGGACAGCCCTACGAGCAGTACTTC.

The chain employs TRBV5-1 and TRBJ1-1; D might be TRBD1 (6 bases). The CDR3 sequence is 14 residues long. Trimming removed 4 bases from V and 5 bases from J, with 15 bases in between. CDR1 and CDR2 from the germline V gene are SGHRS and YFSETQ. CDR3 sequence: CASSLSGVWTEAFF. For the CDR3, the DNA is TGCGCCAGCAGCCTATCAGGGGTTTGGACTGAAGCTTTCTTT.

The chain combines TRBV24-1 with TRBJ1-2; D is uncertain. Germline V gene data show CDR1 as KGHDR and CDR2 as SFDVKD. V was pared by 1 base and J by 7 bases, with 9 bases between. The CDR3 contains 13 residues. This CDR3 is CATSDFSSAGYTF. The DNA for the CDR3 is TGTGCCACCAGTGATTTCTCTTCGGCTGGCTACACCTTC.

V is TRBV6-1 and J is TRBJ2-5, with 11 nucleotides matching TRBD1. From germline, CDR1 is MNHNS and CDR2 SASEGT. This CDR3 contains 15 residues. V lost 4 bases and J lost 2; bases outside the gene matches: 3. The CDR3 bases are TGTGCCAGCAGTGTCCGGGACAGGGGGCAAGAGACCCAGTACTTC. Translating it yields CASSVRDRGQETQYF.